Presented here are 21 T cell receptor beta chains from one specimen sequenced in a study of OX40 agonist ivuxolimab in advanced cancers. The assay was immunoSEQ multiplex PCR, and TCRdb's table has in-frame clones only and misses some. In the table there are around 44,000 clones, approximately 90% of which are singletons. The material sequenced was CD4+ or CD8+ T cells sorted from blood, taken in a trial of the OX40 agonist ivuxolimab. These receptors originate from an adult with an advanced solid tumor such as melanoma, head and neck, liver or kidney cancer.

The chain is built from TRBV2 and TRBJ2-1; 7 nucleotides match TRBD2. Looked up from germline, CDR1 is SNHLY and CDR2 is FYNNEI. The junction had 6 bases not matched to a gene; V was cut back by 6 bases and J by 13 bases. This CDR3 region has 11 residues. This CDR3 is CASRLLATQFF. DNA of the CDR3: TGTGCCAGCAGGCTACTAGCGACACAGTTCTTC.

J is TRBJ2-3 and V is TRBV7-8; D call uncertain. CDR1 SGHVS and CDR2 FQNEAQ come from the germline V gene. This CDR3 has 13 residues. V dropped 7 bases and J dropped 5 bases, with 13 bases sitting between them. CDR3: CASTPSTVDTQYF. CDR3 nucleotides: TGTGCCAGCACCCCCTCGACGGTAGATACGCAGTATTTT.

The V call is TRBV5-8, the J call TRBJ1-5; D uncertain. V shed 0 bases and J shed 0 bases, with 7 bases lying between them. Germline V gives CDR1 SGHTS, CDR2 YDEGEE. This CDR3 region has 15 residues. CDR3 nucleotides: TGTGCCAGCAGCTTGGGGCTATATAGCAATCAGCCCCAGCATTTT. Translation gives CASSLGLYSNQPQHF.

The rearrangement joins TRBV6-6 to TRBJ1-1, with a tentative D call TRBD1 (5 bases). With 5 bases removed from V and 3 bases from J, the gap between germline ends came to 16 bases. Germline V gives CDR1 MNHNY, CDR2 SVGAGI (reference sequence). The CDR3 spans 15 residues. The CDR3 DNA reads TGTGCCAGCAGTCCCGGGGGTTGGGGGTACACTGAAGCTTTCTTT. This sequence encodes CASSPGGWGYTEAFF.

V gene TRBV2 combines with J gene TRBJ1-2; D ambiguous. The CDR3 is made up of 13 amino acids. Deletions cut 5 bases from V and 5 bases from J, with 12 bases between. Germline lookup yields CDR1 SNHLY and CDR2 FYNNEI. In DNA form, the CDR3 reads TGTGCCAGCAGTACGGTCCGCCGATATGGCTACACCTTC. Amino acids: CASSTVRRYGYTF.

The chain is built from TRBV30 and TRBJ2-1; no clear D gene. The CDR3 has 11 amino acids. V dropped 4 bases and J dropped 8 bases, with 9 bases sitting between them. CDR1 and CDR2 from the germline V gene are GTSNPN and SVGIG (reference sequence). The CDR3 DNA is TGTGCCTGGAACGGGCTCTATGAGCAGTTCTTC. This codes for CAWNGLYEQFF.

The genes are TRBV10-2 and TRBJ2-5; D is possibly TRBD1 (5 bases). The CDR3 has 15 amino acids. The V gene lost 0 bases and the J gene lost 5 bases, with 13 bases spanning the gap. CDR1 is WSHSY and CDR2 is SAAADI in the germline V gene. CDR3 loop: CASSESGPVAETQYF. DNA for the CDR3: TGCGCCAGCAGTGAGTCGGGGCCGGTCGCGGAGACCCAGTACTTC.

The CDR3 sequence is CASSEGTAEKLFF. CDR3 sequence (DNA): TGCGCCAGCAGTGAAGGGACAGCTGAAAAACTGTTTTTT. The rearrangement links TRBV10-1 to TRBJ1-4; 7 bases are a match to TRBD1. Germline-derived CDR1 and CDR2 are WNHNN and SYGVQD (reference sequence). V was pared by 3 bases and J by 7 bases, with 2 bases of the junction left unmatched. The CDR3 contains 13 residues.

The chain uses TRBV6-1 and TRBJ1-2; no reliable D call. V was clipped by 5 bases and J by 8 bases, with 12 bases between them. This CDR3 comprises 12 residues. In germline, CDR1 is MNHNS, CDR2 SASEGT. The DNA of the CDR3 is TGTGCCAGCAGTTATGGGAGGGTAGGCTACACCTTC. Translating gives CASSYGRVGYTF.

In its sample, this clone was seen a few times. This chain joins TRBV19 and TRBJ1-5; D gene uncertain. This CDR3 has 16 amino acids. The ends were cut back, 4 bases at V and 3 bases at J, with 16 bases in the middle. CDR1 and CDR2 (germline): LNHDA, SQIVND (reference sequence). For the CDR3, the DNA is TGTGCCAGTAGTAGGGCGGCAGGCCTAAACAATCAGCCCCAGCATTTT. Its protein product is CASSRAAGLNNQPQHF.

The genes are TRBV29-1 and TRBJ2-2; 12 bases map to TRBD2. The CDR3 consists of 16 residues. Germline CDR1 and CDR2: SQVTM and ANQGSEA. Trimming removed 6 bases from V and 7 bases from J; junction bases left unmatched: 12. The CDR3, as DNA: TGCAGCGTCGAGGACCTAGCGGGGGGGCAAAGCGGGGAGCTGTTTTTT. Encoded protein: CSVEDLAGGQSGELFF.

The V call is TRBV6-4, the J call TRBJ1-1; 7 bases are shared with TRBD1. The junction had 7 bases not matched to a gene; V was cut back by 4 bases and J by 11 bases. Looked up from germline, CDR1 is MRHNA and CDR2 is SNTAGT. The CDR3 has 12 residues. This CDR3 reads CASSAGTGVAFF. CDR3 nucleotides: TGTGCCAGCAGTGCGGGCACAGGGGTCGCTTTCTTT.

The chain uses TRBV10-2 and TRBJ2-1; 7 bases agree with TRBD2. This CDR3 is 17 amino acids long. The germline CDR1 and CDR2 sequences are WSHSY and SAAADI. J was trimmed by 3 bases and V by 10 bases; bases with no gene match: 18. The CDR3 here is CATLSPGLLRSYNEQFF. Written as DNA, the CDR3 is TGCGCCACCCTATCGCCGGGACTACTTCGGAGCTACAATGAGCAGTTCTTC.

This chain uses TRBV5-6 with TRBJ2-5, with 9 bases aligning to TRBD2. There are 17 residues in the CDR3. CDR1 SGHDT and CDR2 YYEEEE come from the germline V gene. J lost 2 bases, V lost 3 bases, and 11 bases had no gene match. CDR3 in amino acids: CASSSRAGGFGQETQYF. The CDR3 coding sequence is TGTGCCAGCAGCTCGCGAGCGGGGGGATTTGGTCAAGAGACCCAGTACTTC.

The chain is built from TRBV6-6 and TRBJ1-4; unclear D gene. The CDR3 contains 12 residues. The germline V gene encodes CDR1 MNHNY and CDR2 SVGAGI (reference sequence). V was clipped by 6 bases and J by 6 bases, with 8 bases between them. The CDR3 DNA is TGTGCCAGCAGGAGGGAGGATGAAAAACTGTTTTTT. Protein sequence: CASRREDEKLFF.

The J gene is TRBJ2-1, the V gene TRBV18; D may be TRBD1 or TRBD2 (5 bases each). V was pared by 1 base and J by 7 bases, with 14 bases between. CDR1 is KGHSH, CDR2 LQKENI, per germline. The CDR3 has 15 residues. The CDR3 reads CASSPQGSSGNEQFF. The CDR3 DNA reads as TGTGCCAGCTCACCACAGGGGAGTAGTGGAAATGAGCAGTTCTTC.

V and J are TRBV5-4 and TRBJ2-5; tentative D call: TRBD1 (6 bases). Trimming left V 2 bases short and J 1 base short, with 9 bases between. The germline CDR1 and CDR2 sequences are SGHNT and YYREEE (reference sequence). CDR3 length: 14 amino acids. Here the CDR3 DNA reads TGTGCCAGCAGCTTTGGACAGACCCAAGAGACCCAGTACTTC. Amino acid sequence: CASSFGQTQETQYF. Full variable domain (missing parts from reference TRBV5-4 and TRBJ2-5): ETGVTQSPTHLIKTRGQQVTLRCSSQSGHNTVSWYQQALGQGPQFIFQYYREEENGRGNFPPRFSGLQFPNYSSELNVNALELDDSALYLCASSFGQTQETQYFGPGTRLLVL.

The chain uses TRBV28 and TRBJ1-6; D might be TRBD1 (6 bases). Germline values: CDR1 MDHEN, CDR2 SYDVKM. The CDR3 totals 19 residues. V was cut by 4 bases and J by 8 bases, with 27 bases left in between. CDR3 amino acids: CASSSSTGLGSVWDSPLHF. The CDR3 nucleotides read TGTGCCAGCAGTTCTAGCACAGGGTTGGGATCTGTATGGGATTCACCCCTCCACTTT.

The chain uses TRBV2 and TRBJ2-5, with no clear D. Germline V gives CDR1 SNHLY, CDR2 FYNNEI. The CDR3 runs to 13 residues. V lost 3 bases, J lost 0 bases, and 5 bases lay in between. CDR3 amino acids: CASSERYQETQYF. The CDR3 DNA follows: TGTGCCAGCAGTGAGCGTTACCAAGAGACCCAGTACTTC.

The V and J genes are TRBV7-3 and TRBJ2-1, with 14 bases that match TRBD2. V lost 1 base to trimming and J lost 3 bases; unmatched junction nucleotides: 8. This CDR3 is built from 19 residues. Germline V gene lookup returns CDR1 SGHTA and CDR2 FQGTGA. The DNA of the CDR3 is TGTGCCAGCAGCTTAATGCCGGGACTAGCGGGAGAAGGCTACAATGAGCAGTTCTTC. It encodes CASSLMPGLAGEGYNEQFF.

J is TRBJ2-1 and V is TRBV21-1; the table names TRBD2, a call not compared with the DNA. TRBV21-1 is tagged as a pseudogene. The CDR3 sequence is 17 residues long. CDR3 bases: TGTGCCAGCAGCACCGGGACTAGCCCTAGCTCCTACAATGAGCAGTTCTTC. It encodes CASSTGTSPSSYNEQFF.